This TCR beta chain was captured by sequencing in a study of cytomegalovirus exposure and HLA in healthy donors. Study findings and constraints: The finding came from a later analysis; first-cohort TCR clusters tended to co-occur in the roughly 110 validation repertoires. Generally TCR sequences proved uncommon, though certain public TCRs appeared in numerous donors.

Donors came from a validation cohort of some 110 subjects, distinct from the first 666-subject cohort. Concerning this clone: Its cognate antigen is unknown.

Data came from immunoSEQ multiplex PCR; TCRdb stores just in-frame clones and leaves some out. The table lists about 400,000 clones, more than 80% of them singletons. Germline V gives CDR1 KGHSH, CDR2 LQKENI. This CDR3 has 14 amino acids. V shed 6 bases and J 3 bases; nucleotides not matched to a gene: 8. The chain employs TRBV18 and TRBJ2-7; the match to TRBD1 covers 7 bases. The clonotype was recovered from a young woman in good health and CMV-seronegative. Source material: PBMCs. The CDR3 protein is CASSSGTENYEQYF. CDR3 nucleotide sequence: TGTGCCAGCTCCTCCGGGACAGAGAACTACGAGCAGTACTTC.